Below, 23 T cell receptor beta chains from the same sample are listed, as sequenced in a study of shared clonotypes between healthy human individuals. Sequencing was performed with immunoSEQ multiplex PCR; in TCRdb, only in-frame clones are kept and a portion is missing. Of around 1.5 million clones in the sample, approximately 98% were seen once. The sample consisted of naive CD4+ T cells sorted from blood. The subset here: CD45RA+ positively selected. These receptors came from a man aged 25-40 years in good health.

As to this clone: At the DNA level, this CDR3 is encoded by other sequences in the same sample as well. V and J are TRBV2 and TRBJ1-1, with D hard to call. Germline CDR1 reads SNHLY; CDR2 reads FYNNEI. V was cut by 4 bases and J by 2 bases, with 8 bases left in between. CDR3 length equals 13 residues. CDR3 DNA: TGTGCCAGCAGTGGAGACGTCAACACTGAAGCTTTCTTT. Its protein product is CASSGDVNTEAFF.

The rearrangement links TRBV11-2 to TRBJ2-7, with 15 nucleotides matching TRBD2. The CDR3 is made up of 18 amino acids. In germline, CDR1 is SGHAT, CDR2 FQNNGV. The ends lost 3 bases at V and 0 bases at J; junction bases unmatched: 6. The CDR3 region is CASSFGLAGGHGSYEQYF. The CDR3 nucleotides read TGTGCCAGCAGCTTCGGACTAGCGGGAGGGCACGGCTCCTACGAGCAGTACTTC. Combining the CDR3 with reference TRBV11-2 and TRBJ2-7 gives the whole variable domain EAGVAQSPRYKIIEKRQSVAFWCNPISGHATLYWYQQILGQGPKLLIQFQNNGVVDDSQLPKDRFSAERLKGVDSTLKIQPAKLEDSAVYLCASSFGLAGGHGSYEQYFGPGTRLTVT.

This chain links TRBV6-5 with TRBJ2-1; possibly TRBD2 for D (5 bases). V shed 0 bases and J shed 7 bases, with 13 bases lying between them. Germline loops: CDR1 MNHEY, CDR2 SVGAGI. This CDR3 is built from 15 residues. CDR3 sequence: CASSYSGVLRNEQFF. The CDR3 nucleotides read TGTGCCAGCAGTTACTCCGGGGTCCTCCGAAATGAGCAGTTCTTC.

The V and J genes are TRBV7-2 and TRBJ2-7; 11 bases align to TRBD2. This CDR3 region has 15 residues. Germline CDR1 is SGHTA and CDR2 is FQGNSA. V shed 6 bases and J 3 bases; nucleotides not matched to a gene: 7. The CDR3 nucleotides are TGTGCCAGCAGACCTACTAGCGGGGGAGTCTACGAGCAGTACTTC. This sequence encodes CASRPTSGGVYEQYF.

The V gene is TRBV5-1, the J gene TRBJ2-3, with 7 bases that match TRBD2. J was trimmed by 5 bases and V by 6 bases; bases with no gene match: 6. The CDR3 contains 13 residues. Germline CDR1 is SGHRS and CDR2 is YFSETQ. CDR3 coding DNA: TGCGCCAGCACCCTTATAGCGGGAGATACGCAGTATTTT. It codes for CASTLIAGDTQYF.

This chain joins TRBV27 and TRBJ2-7; the match to TRBD1 covers 10 bases. Trimming removed 5 bases from V and 5 bases from J; junction bases left unmatched: 6. The CDR3 length is 14 residues. Germline assignment: CDR1 MNHEY and CDR2 SMNVEV (reference sequence). The CDR3 sequence is CASSNRDRGHEQYF. In nucleotides, the CDR3 is TGTGCCAGCAGTAACCGGGACAGGGGTCACGAGCAGTACTTC.

Comment on this clone: Other DNA sequences in the sample encode the same CDR3. J is TRBJ1-1 and V is TRBV7-3, with no clear D. The germline V and J ends were trimmed by 0 bases and 3 bases, with 8 bases remaining between them. Germline CDR1 and CDR2: SGHTA and FQGTGA. The CDR3 totals 14 residues. CDR3 bases: TGTGCCAGCAGCTTAACGTCCGGAGACACTGAAGCTTTCTTT. This translates into CASSLTSGDTEAFF.

This rearrangement joins TRBV7-9 to TRBJ1-1; D gene unclear. Deletions cut 1 base from V and 8 bases from J, with 14 bases between. This CDR3 is 14 amino acids long. The germline V gene has CDR1 SEHNR and CDR2 FQNEAQ (reference sequence). The CDR3 spells CASSLGGRGREAFF. CDR3 DNA sequence: TGTGCCAGCAGCTTAGGGGGTAGAGGCCGAGAAGCTTTCTTT.

The V call is TRBV29-1, the J call TRBJ2-3; 11 nucleotides line up with TRBD1. V shed 3 bases, J shed 2 bases, and the junction held 10 bases outside the gene matches. Germline CDR1 SQVTM, CDR2 ANQGSEA. The CDR3 runs 17 residues. CDR3 nucleotide sequence: TGCAGCGTTGATGCCCCAAAGGACAGGGGGCCCACAGATACGCAGTATTTT. It yields the protein CSVDAPKDRGPTDTQYF.

This chain joins TRBV7-6 and TRBJ2-7; no clear D gene. V was shortened by 1 base and J by 1 base, with 11 bases between the two germline ends. CDR3 length: 15 amino acids. Germline V gene lookup returns CDR1 SGHVS and CDR2 FNYEAQ. CDR3 in DNA: TGTGCCAGCAGCTTAGTAAGTGGGGTTTCCTACGAGCAGTACTTC. The encoded protein is CASSLVSGVSYEQYF. Drawing the rest from reference TRBV7-6 and TRBJ2-7, the complete variable domain is GAGVSQSPRYKVTKRGQDVALRCDPISGHVSLYWYRQALGQGPEFLTYFNYEAQQDKSGLPNDRFSAERPEGSISTLTIQRTEQRDSAMYRCASSLVSGVSYEQYFGPGTRLTVT.

The V and J genes are TRBV7-8 and TRBJ2-1; TRBD2 aligns across 9 bases. The CDR3 contains 16 residues. CDR1 is SGHVS and CDR2 is FQNEAQ in the germline V gene. With V trimmed by 5 bases and J by 4 bases, 9 bases remained unmatched. CDR3 in amino acids: CASSLNIAGVYNEQFF. CDR3 DNA: TGTGCCAGCAGCCTTAACATAGCGGGAGTGTACAATGAGCAGTTCTTC.

This clone was detected only once. The V gene is TRBV11-2, the J gene TRBJ2-4, with TRBD1 matching 7 bases. J gave up 0 bases and V 2 bases, and 10 bases lay outside the gene matches. This CDR3 has 18 amino acids. Germline V gives CDR1 SGHAT, CDR2 FQNNGV. The DNA for the CDR3 is TGTGCCAGCAGCTTACCTTCTCTGAGGGGGCGAGCCAAAAACATTCAGTACTTC. Residues: CASSLPSLRGRAKNIQYF. The full variable domain, in which reference TRBV11-2 and TRBJ2-4 provide the parts outside the CDR3, is EAGVAQSPRYKIIEKRQSVAFWCNPISGHATLYWYQQILGQGPKLLIQFQNNGVVDDSQLPKDRFSAERLKGVDSTLKIQPAKLEDSAVYLCASSLPSLRGRAKNIQYFGAGTRLSVL.

This chain joins TRBV4-1 and TRBJ1-4; D is possibly TRBD1 (6 bases). The CDR3 runs to 16 residues. Germline V gene lookup returns CDR1 MGHRA and CDR2 YSYEKL. Trimming pared 4 bases from V and 8 bases from J, leaving 20 bases between. The CDR3: CASSPGFGGAEEKLFF. The CDR3 bases are TGCGCCAGCAGCCCGGGGTTCGGGGGCGCGGAAGAAAAACTGTTTTTT.

The chain couples TRBV4-1 to TRBJ1-3, with D tentatively TRBD1 (6 bases). Germline-derived CDR1 and CDR2 are MGHRA and YSYEKL. Deletions cut 2 bases from V and 4 bases from J, with 9 bases between. This CDR3 comprises 14 residues. This CDR3 reads CASSQTGIGNTIYF. DNA of the CDR3: TGCGCCAGCAGCCAAACAGGGATAGGAAACACCATATATTTT.

This chain's CDR3 is CASSPAGDPADTQYF. In DNA form, the CDR3 reads TGTGCCAGCAGCCCCGCGGGGGACCCGGCAGATACGCAGTATTTT. V and J are TRBV5-5 and TRBJ2-3; 7 nucleotides match TRBD2. This CDR3 contains 15 residues. Per the germline V gene, CDR1 is SGHKS and CDR2 is YYEKEE (reference sequence). After removal of 4 bases from V and 4 bases from J, the junction contained 9 bases not matched to a gene.

J is TRBJ2-1 and V is TRBV30; no firm D call. This CDR3 comprises 11 residues. Per germline, CDR1 GTSNPN and CDR2 SVGIG (reference sequence). The V end was cut by 0 bases, the J end by 7 bases, with 4 bases between. The CDR3 nucleotides read TGTGCCTGGAGTGTACAAAATGAGCAGTTCTTC. Translating gives CAWSVQNEQFF.

The chain recombines TRBV7-8 with TRBJ2-1; 11 positions match TRBD2. Unmatched junction bases numbered 18, after V lost 7 bases and J lost 10 bases. The CDR3 sequence is 17 residues long. The V gene's germline CDR1 is SGHVS and CDR2 FQNEAQ. The CDR3: CASNPGLAVSPSREQFF. Written as DNA, the CDR3 is TGTGCCAGCAACCCGGGACTAGCGGTATCCCCGTCCCGCGAGCAGTTCTTC.

The genes are TRBV5-4 and TRBJ2-7; D gene unclear. Germline V gives CDR1 SGHNT, CDR2 YYREEE (reference sequence). The CDR3 contains 13 residues. V shed 4 bases and J shed 2 bases, with 10 bases lying between them. The CDR3 sequence: CASSARNAYEQYF. The DNA of the CDR3 is TGTGCCAGCAGCGCCCGGAACGCCTACGAGCAGTACTTC.

V and J are TRBV6-5 and TRBJ2-1; TRBD2 matches 12 bases. Germline V gene lookup returns CDR1 MNHEY and CDR2 SVGAGI. J was trimmed by 7 bases and V by 7 bases; bases with no gene match: 8. The CDR3 is made up of 15 amino acids. The CDR3 region is CASTSTSGSWNEQFF. The DNA for the CDR3 is TGTGCCAGCACTTCGACTAGCGGGAGTTGGAATGAGCAGTTCTTC.

V is TRBV7-2 and J is TRBJ2-7, with D perhaps TRBD2 (7 bases). This CDR3 has 13 residues. Germline values: CDR1 SGHTA, CDR2 FQGNSA. Trimming left V 11 bases short and J 4 bases short, with 18 bases between. CDR3 in amino acids: CASARGAIYEQYF. In nucleotides, the CDR3 is TGTGCCTCCGCTCGGGGGGCGATATACGAGCAGTACTTC.

In its sample, this clone was seen once. The chain employs TRBV7-9 and TRBJ2-7; no clear D. Germline V gives CDR1 SEHNR, CDR2 FQNEAQ (reference sequence). This CDR3 is built from 16 residues. The V and J ends lost 4 bases and 0 bases respectively, with 16 bases between them. CDR3 DNA sequence: TGTGCCAGCAGCTCAACTCGGGCAGTGATCTCCTACGAGCAGTACTTC. It specifies CASSSTRAVISYEQYF.

The chain uses TRBV7-8 and TRBJ2-7, with a tentative D call TRBD2 (6 bases). The CDR3 extends over 16 amino acids. The V and J ends lost 5 bases and 2 bases respectively, with 19 bases between them. Germline loops: CDR1 SGHVS, CDR2 FQNEAQ. CDR3 nucleotide sequence: TGTGCCAGCAGCAACGCGGGGTGGGGCCCCCCCTACGAGCAGTACTTC. This encodes CASSNAGWGPPYEQYF.

The DNA of the CDR3 is TGTGCCAGCAGCAACCAGGTACACAATGAGCAGTTCTTC. Encoded protein: CASSNQVHNEQFF. The chain joins TRBV6-6 to TRBJ2-1; D unclear. The V gene lost 6 bases and the J gene lost 5 bases, with 11 bases spanning the gap. There are 13 residues in the CDR3. Germline loops: CDR1 MNHNY, CDR2 SVGAGI (reference sequence).